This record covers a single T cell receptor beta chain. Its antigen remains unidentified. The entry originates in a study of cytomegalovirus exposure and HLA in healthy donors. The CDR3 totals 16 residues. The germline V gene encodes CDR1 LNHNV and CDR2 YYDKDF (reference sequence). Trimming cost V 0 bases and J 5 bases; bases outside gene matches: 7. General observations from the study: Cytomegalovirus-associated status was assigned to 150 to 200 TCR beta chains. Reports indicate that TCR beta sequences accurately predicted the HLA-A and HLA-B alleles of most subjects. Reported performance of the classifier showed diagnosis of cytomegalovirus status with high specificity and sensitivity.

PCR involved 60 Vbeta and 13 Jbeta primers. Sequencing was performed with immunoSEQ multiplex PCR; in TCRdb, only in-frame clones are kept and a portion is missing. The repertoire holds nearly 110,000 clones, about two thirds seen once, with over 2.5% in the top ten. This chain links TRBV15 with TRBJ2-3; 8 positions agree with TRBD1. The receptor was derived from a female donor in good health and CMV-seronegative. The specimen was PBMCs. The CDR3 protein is CATSRDLDRAVDTQYF. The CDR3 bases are TGTGCCACCAGCAGAGACTTGGACAGGGCTGTAGATACGCAGTATTTT.